The clone carrying this TCR beta chain was observed a few times. Antigen specificity is unknown. These data are taken from a study of T cells after yellow fever vaccination. Study context: Fractions containing few cells were prepared with SMART-Seq v4 Ultra Low Input. Whole-study findings and limits: Re-detected after boosting: most primary clones, 96% of CD4 and around 86% of CD8.

TCRdb processed the 5' RACE reads anew with MiXCR; each CDR3 protein has one entry. The table shows 500,000 to 650,000 distinct CDR3 sequences, with over 9% occurring only once. Trimming removed 6 bases from V and 8 bases from J, with 13 bases in between. There are 12 residues in the CDR3. This rearrangement joins TRBV12-3 or TRBV12-4 to TRBJ2-5; D is ambiguous. The specimen comprised PBMCs, sampled on the day of the yellow fever booster vaccination. This clonotype was obtained from a man under 40 who received the YFV17D yellow fever vaccine. The chain's CDR3 is CASRTPYGTQYF. DNA of the CDR3: TGTGCCAGCAGGACACCATACGGAACCCAGTACTTC.